This passage covers 20 T cell receptor beta chains from one sample sequenced in a study of shared clonotypes between healthy human individuals. The protocol was immunoSEQ multiplex PCR, while the TCRdb copy is restricted to in-frame clones and leaves out a portion. The sample records a few million clones, more than 80% being singletons. The specimen was naive CD4+ T cells from PBMCs. Subset of the sample: CD45RA+ positively selected. All receptors come from a man aged 18-30 years in good health. Some clones in this sample may be carry-over from other donors' samples.

The chain uses TRBV10-3 and TRBJ1-1; D may be TRBD1 (6 bases). The V gene lost 3 bases and the J gene lost 4 bases, with 12 bases spanning the gap. CDR1 ENHRY and CDR2 SYGVKD come from the germline V gene. CDR3 length: 14 amino acids. The CDR3 protein is CAISDRGGGTEAFF. CDR3 in DNA: TGTGCCATCAGTGATAGGGGGGGAGGCACTGAAGCTTTCTTT.

V is TRBV2 and J is TRBJ2-5, with no clear D. The V gene lost 3 bases and the J gene lost 7 bases, with 12 bases spanning the gap. The CDR3 sequence is 13 residues long. Germline V CDR1 and CDR2: SNHLY, FYNNEI. CDR3 in DNA: TGTGCCAGCAGTGAGGAGAGTTTGGGGACCCAGTACTTC. This sequence encodes CASSEESLGTQYF.

To note about this clone: Distinct nucleotide sequences in the sample also encode this CDR3. The V call is TRBV5-1, the J call TRBJ2-3; D might be TRBD1 or TRBD2, each matching 5 bases. Trimming stripped 0 bases from V and 0 bases from J, with 8 bases between. CDR3 size: 15 residues. Germline V gene data show CDR1 as SGHRS and CDR2 as YFSETQ. CDR3 amino acids: CASSLAGTSTDTQYF. In DNA, the CDR3 is TGCGCCAGCAGCTTGGCTGGGACGAGCACAGATACGCAGTATTTT.

On this clone itself: This same CDR3 is encoded by further DNA sequences in the sample. The chain carries TRBV7-9 and TRBJ2-2; D ambiguous. Germline V CDR1 and CDR2: SEHNR, FQNEAQ (reference sequence). Trimming cost V 4 bases and J 2 bases, with 2 bases left between them. The CDR3 has 12 amino acids. The CDR3 DNA sequence: TGTGCCAGCAGCTCTAACACCGGGGAGCTGTTTTTT. Its protein is CASSSNTGELFF.

The V call is TRBV18, the J call TRBJ2-3; TRBD2 is a possible D gene (5 bases). Trimming pared 2 bases from V and 6 bases from J, leaving 9 bases between. The CDR3 is 13 amino acids. Per the germline V gene, CDR1 is KGHSH and CDR2 is LQKENI. The CDR3: CASSPGWEDTQYF. CDR3 DNA: TGTGCCAGCTCACCAGGGTGGGAGGATACGCAGTATTTT.

V is TRBV7-9 and J is TRBJ1-1; 7 bases are shared with TRBD1. CDR1 and CDR2 from the germline V gene are SEHNR and FQNEAQ (reference sequence). The CDR3 extends over 15 amino acids. Trimming took 8 bases from V and 4 from J; bases not matched to a gene: 13. The CDR3 region is CASGTGAALGTEAFF. The CDR3 DNA sequence: TGTGCCAGCGGAACAGGGGCAGCCCTGGGCACTGAAGCTTTCTTT.

This clone was seen just once. The chain combines TRBV28 with TRBJ1-4; D is unresolved. Trimming shortened V by 4 bases and J by 0 bases, and 12 bases separated the two germline ends. The CDR3 totals 16 residues. The V gene's germline CDR1 is MDHEN and CDR2 SYDVKM. For the CDR3, the DNA is TGTGCCAGCAGTTCCCTTAACTCCGCAACTAATGAAAAACTGTTTTTT. It is translated as CASSSLNSATNEKLFF.

This clone was picked up one time. The V gene is TRBV6-1, the J gene TRBJ2-5, with TRBD1 matching 7 bases. The CDR3 covers 13 residues. The trim removed 6 bases at V and 5 bases at J, leaving 6 bases unmatched. Germline V lookup: CDR1 MNHNS, CDR2 SASEGT. CDR3 residues: CASSETGVETQYF. The CDR3 DNA reads TGTGCCAGCAGCGAAACAGGGGTGGAGACCCAGTACTTC.

The chain combines TRBV7-9 with TRBJ2-3, with 9 bases identical to TRBD2. Germline assignment: CDR1 SEHNR and CDR2 FQNEAQ (reference sequence). V was clipped by 6 bases and J by 1 base; unmatched bases: 2. The CDR3 has 14 amino acids. As DNA, the CDR3 is TGTGCCAGCAGTTGGACTAGCGGCACAGATACGCAGTATTTT. This sequence encodes CASSWTSGTDTQYF.

The sample holds a few counts of this clone. The chain is built from TRBV9 and TRBJ2-2, with D maybe TRBD1 (5 bases). Looked up from germline, CDR1 is SGDLS and CDR2 is YYNGEE. V lost 0 bases and J 4 bases, leaving 10 bases between the germline ends. The CDR3 is 15 amino acids. The CDR3, as DNA: TGTGCCAGCAGCGTAGCAGCTAGGGGCACCGGGGAGCTGTTTTTT. The encoded protein is CASSVAARGTGELFF. Based on the CDR3 plus reference TRBV9 and TRBJ2-2, the full variable domain is DSGVTQTPKHLITATGQRVTLRCSPRSGDLSVYWYQQSLDQGLQFLIQYYNGEERAKGNILERFSAQQFPDLHSELNLSSLELGDSALYFCASSVAARGTGELFFGEGSRLTVL.

This sequence joins TRBV6-1 and TRBJ2-5; 9 positions agree with TRBD1. Germline CDR1 MNHNS, CDR2 SASEGT. CDR3 size: 14 residues. The V and J ends lost 7 bases and 4 bases, in that order; junction bases with no gene match: 7. CDR3 residues: CASTWTGAPETQYF. DNA of the CDR3: TGTGCCAGCACCTGGACAGGGGCCCCAGAGACCCAGTACTTC.

The chain links TRBV2 to TRBJ2-1, with TRBD1 matching over 10 bases. The CDR3 contains 13 residues. With 6 bases clipped from V and 10 bases from J, the junction kept 6 bases outside the gene matches. Germline CDR1 reads SNHLY; CDR2 reads FYNNEI. The CDR3 here is CASRDRGPGEQFF. The CDR3 nucleotides are TGTGCCAGCAGAGACAGGGGGCCCGGGGAGCAGTTCTTC.

The chain links TRBV5-1 to TRBJ2-7; D is tentatively TRBD1 or TRBD2 (5 bases each). Germline V gives CDR1 SGHRS, CDR2 YFSETQ. V was pared by 0 bases and J by 6 bases, with 19 bases between. The CDR3 covers 16 residues. The chain's CDR3 is CASSLGPGTVNSEQYF. The CDR3, as DNA: TGCGCCAGCAGCTTGGGGCCAGGGACGGTTAACTCCGAGCAGTACTTC.

The chain combines TRBV5-1 with TRBJ2-5; D unresolved. CDR1 SGHRS and CDR2 YFSETQ come from the germline V gene. V lost 4 bases to trimming and J lost 4 bases, with 14 bases between them. The CDR3 has 14 amino acids. CDR3 DNA sequence: TGCGCCAGCAGCCCCTCCGGCCATTCAGAGACCCAGTACTTC. This encodes CASSPSGHSETQYF.

The chain employs TRBV7-3 and TRBJ2-1, with D uncertain. The CDR3 length is 12 residues. Germline CDR1 reads SGHTA; CDR2 reads FQGTGA. The V and J ends lost 1 base and 10 bases respectively, with 8 bases between them. The CDR3 spells CASSLNVGEQFF. DNA for the CDR3: TGTGCCAGCAGCTTAAATGTGGGGGAGCAGTTCTTC.

Note on this clone: Sequence at one end of the junction differs from germline and may be a read error. V is TRBV28 and J is TRBJ2-7, with D maybe TRBD2 (6 bases). In germline, CDR1 is MDHEN, CDR2 SYDVKM. The CDR3 loop spans 12 amino acids. CDR3 in amino acids: CASSVGVGGTNF. DNA of the CDR3: TGTGCCAGCAGTGTGGGGGTTGGGGGGACCAACTTC. The whole variable domain, remainder taken from reference TRBV28 and TRBJ2-7, is DVKVTQSSRYLVKRTGEKVFLECVQDMDHENMFWYRQDPGLGLRLIYFSYDVKMKEKGDIPEGYSVSREKKERFSLILESASTNQTSMYLCASSVGVGGTNFGPGTRLTVT.

The rearrangement joins TRBV5-1 to TRBJ2-1, with no clear D. The CDR3 totals 16 residues. Germline V gene lookup returns CDR1 SGHRS and CDR2 YFSETQ. Trimming left V 1 base short and J 0 bases short, with 11 bases between. This CDR3 reads CASSLLSASSYNEQFF. CDR3 in DNA: TGCGCCAGCAGCTTGTTGAGCGCCAGCTCCTACAATGAGCAGTTCTTC.

Concerning this clone: Within the sample, other DNA sequences also encode this same CDR3. The V call is TRBV7-2, the J call TRBJ2-1; D possibly corresponds to TRBD2 (5 bases). This CDR3 comprises 15 residues. In germline, CDR1 is SGHTA, CDR2 FQGNSA. Trimming took off 1 base at V and 4 bases at J, with 11 bases between the two ends. DNA for the CDR3: TGTGCCAGCAGCTTAGTATCGGACTCATACAATGAGCAGTTCTTC. Protein sequence: CASSLVSDSYNEQFF.

The rearrangement links TRBV10-2 to TRBJ2-3, with D tentatively TRBD1 (6 bases). The CDR3 is made up of 13 amino acids. V dropped 8 bases and J dropped 4 bases, with 13 bases sitting between them. From germline, CDR1 is WSHSY and CDR2 SAAADI. CDR3: CASGGQGADTQYF. CDR3 in DNA: TGCGCCAGCGGGGGCCAGGGTGCAGATACGCAGTATTTT.

This clone was detected a few times. V is TRBV7-9 and J is TRBJ1-1; tentative D call: TRBD1 (5 bases). This CDR3 spans 13 amino acids. Trimming left V 6 bases short and J 10 bases short, with 18 bases between. Germline V lookup: CDR1 SEHNR, CDR2 FQNEAQ (reference sequence). The CDR3 region is CASSFGGGTPAFF. DNA for the CDR3: TGTGCCAGCAGTTTTGGGGGAGGGACTCCAGCTTTCTTT.